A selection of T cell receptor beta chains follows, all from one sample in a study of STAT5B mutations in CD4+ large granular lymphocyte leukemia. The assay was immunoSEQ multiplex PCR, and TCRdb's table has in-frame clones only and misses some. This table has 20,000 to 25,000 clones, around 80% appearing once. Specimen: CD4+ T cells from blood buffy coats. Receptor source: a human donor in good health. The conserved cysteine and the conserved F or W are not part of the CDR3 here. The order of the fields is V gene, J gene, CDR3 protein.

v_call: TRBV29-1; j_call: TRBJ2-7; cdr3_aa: SVDGESSYEQY
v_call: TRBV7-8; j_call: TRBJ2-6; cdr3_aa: ASSNVGANVLT
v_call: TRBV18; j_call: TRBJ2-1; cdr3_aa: ASSPSRGQYNEQF
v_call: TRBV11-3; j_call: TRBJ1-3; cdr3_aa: ASSSLGGQVRRTIY
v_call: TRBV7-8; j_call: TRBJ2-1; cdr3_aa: ASSRTSGIEQF
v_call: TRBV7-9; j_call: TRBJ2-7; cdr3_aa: ASSPPGREGHEQY
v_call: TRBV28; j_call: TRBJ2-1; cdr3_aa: ASSLPSGRGEQF
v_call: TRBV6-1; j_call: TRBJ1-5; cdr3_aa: ASKTGQVSNQPQH
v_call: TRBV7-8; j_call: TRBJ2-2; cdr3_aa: ASSLALAGVGTGELF
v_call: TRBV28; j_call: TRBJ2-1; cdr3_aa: ASTTSGTYNEQF
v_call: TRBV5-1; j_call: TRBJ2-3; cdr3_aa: ASSWTSGYTDTQY
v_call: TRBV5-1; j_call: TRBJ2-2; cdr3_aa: ASSVTGTGELF
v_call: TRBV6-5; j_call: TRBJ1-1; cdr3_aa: ASSYGGIGEAF
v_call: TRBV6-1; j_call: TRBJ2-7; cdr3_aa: ASRWAGGTYEQY